Listed below are T cell receptor beta chains from one sample, sequenced in a study of OX40 agonist ivuxolimab in advanced cancers. The table came from immunoSEQ multiplex PCR; TCRdb's copy has only in-frame clones and leaves some out. The data hold more than 50,000 clones, with roughly three quarters observed a single time. The sequencing here drew on CD4+ or CD8+ T cells sorted from blood, taken in a trial of the OX40 agonist ivuxolimab. Source of these receptors: an adult with an advanced solid tumor such as melanoma, head and neck, liver or kidney cancer. Each CDR3 is given with its conserved first and last residue.

j_call: TRBJ1-3; cdr3_length: 17; v_call: TRBV5-1; cdr3_aa: CASSPGGRGRTGNTIYF
j_call: TRBJ1-2; cdr3_length: 12; v_call: TRBV28; cdr3_aa: CATEDRGLGYTF
j_call: TRBJ1-5; cdr3_length: 11; v_call: TRBV20-1; cdr3_aa: CSARALGPQHF
j_call: TRBJ1-1; cdr3_length: 12; v_call: TRBV10-3; cdr3_aa: CAGGRDNTEAFF
j_call: TRBJ1-5; cdr3_length: 18; v_call: TRBV2; cdr3_aa: CASSEGRGRIFSNQPQHF
j_call: TRBJ1-3; cdr3_length: 11; v_call: TRBV30; cdr3_aa: CAWRGVDTIYF
j_call: TRBJ2-5; cdr3_length: 15; v_call: TRBV4-3; cdr3_aa: CASSQDRGTWETQYF
j_call: TRBJ2-7; cdr3_length: 15; v_call: TRBV7-3; cdr3_aa: CASSPGQGPLREQYF
j_call: TRBJ2-1; cdr3_length: 16; v_call: TRBV6-5; cdr3_aa: CASSSTGTGIHNEQFF
j_call: TRBJ2-7; cdr3_length: 15; v_call: TRBV5-5; cdr3_aa: CASSLFRDNLYEQYF
j_call: TRBJ2-1; cdr3_length: 13; v_call: TRBV19; cdr3_aa: CASGTGPYNEQFF
j_call: TRBJ2-5; cdr3_length: 11; v_call: TRBV7-9; cdr3_aa: CASDPYGTQYF
j_call: TRBJ1-6; cdr3_length: 13; v_call: TRBV2; cdr3_aa: CASSRDSNSPLHF
j_call: TRBJ1-2; cdr3_length: 16; v_call: TRBV4-3; cdr3_aa: CASSQEDRLEGYGYTF
j_call: TRBJ2-1; cdr3_length: 16; v_call: TRBV6-6; cdr3_aa: CASSSLGGGAYNEQFF
j_call: TRBJ2-2; cdr3_length: 15; v_call: TRBV7-2; cdr3_aa: CASSLVGGYLGGLFF
j_call: TRBJ2-3; cdr3_length: 12; v_call: TRBV9; cdr3_aa: CASSPSTDTQYF
j_call: TRBJ2-5; cdr3_length: 16; v_call: TRBV28; cdr3_aa: CASSRGRGALQETQYF
j_call: TRBJ2-4; cdr3_length: 17; v_call: TRBV28; cdr3_aa: CASSPRGAGLAKNIQYF
j_call: TRBJ2-3; cdr3_length: 16; v_call: TRBV7-3; cdr3_aa: CASSLTGTARTDTQYF
j_call: TRBJ1-2; cdr3_length: 13; v_call: TRBV27; cdr3_aa: CASSLGTGNGYTF
j_call: TRBJ1-3; cdr3_length: 14; v_call: TRBV30; cdr3_aa: CAWRRRLSGNTIYF
j_call: TRBJ2-7; cdr3_length: 15; v_call: TRBV6-4; cdr3_aa: CASSQTSGRAYEQYF
j_call: TRBJ1-3; cdr3_length: 13; v_call: TRBV27; cdr3_aa: CASSPNTGNTIYF
j_call: TRBJ2-7; cdr3_length: 15; v_call: TRBV11-2; cdr3_aa: CASSLELGTGVSQYF
j_call: TRBJ1-2; cdr3_length: 15; v_call: TRBV9; cdr3_aa: CASSVGEAVAYGYTF
j_call: TRBJ2-5; cdr3_length: 17; v_call: TRBV7-9; cdr3_aa: CASSFWQGQGKQETQYF
j_call: TRBJ2-5; cdr3_length: 15; v_call: TRBV9; cdr3_aa: CASSAVAGLKETQYF
j_call: TRBJ1-6; cdr3_length: 15; v_call: TRBV27; cdr3_aa: CASSPFRDRGAPLHF
j_call: TRBJ2-7; cdr3_length: 13; v_call: TRBV7-6; cdr3_aa: CASSLGGEYEQYF
j_call: TRBJ1-3; cdr3_length: 17; v_call: TRBV4-2; cdr3_aa: CASSPRLGQGGLNTIYF
j_call: TRBJ2-3; cdr3_length: 17; v_call: TRBV4-1; cdr3_aa: CASSQDSSGGAMNTQYF
j_call: TRBJ1-3; cdr3_length: 16; v_call: TRBV2; cdr3_aa: CASSEGRRGTGNTIYF
j_call: TRBJ1-2; cdr3_length: 14; v_call: TRBV18; cdr3_aa: CASSPLTGNYGYTF
j_call: TRBJ2-7; cdr3_length: 14; v_call: TRBV19; cdr3_aa: CASSIMTGSHEQYF
j_call: TRBJ1-1; cdr3_length: 15; v_call: TRBV5-1; cdr3_aa: CASSLAGAANTEAFF
j_call: TRBJ2-1; cdr3_length: 15; v_call: TRBV10-3; cdr3_aa: CAISGWTAGDVEQFF
j_call: TRBJ2-1; cdr3_length: 18; v_call: TRBV9; cdr3_aa: CASSVASVASGRYNEQFF
j_call: TRBJ2-5; cdr3_length: 17; v_call: TRBV7-3; cdr3_aa: CASSPGTSGRAVETQYF
j_call: TRBJ1-2; cdr3_length: 12; v_call: TRBV7-9; cdr3_aa: CASSGQNYGYTF
j_call: TRBJ2-3; cdr3_length: 15; v_call: TRBV6-5; cdr3_aa: CASRLQGRGTDTQYF
j_call: TRBJ2-7; cdr3_length: 15; v_call: TRBV6-5; cdr3_aa: CASSYDGTGVYEQYF
j_call: TRBJ1-1; cdr3_length: 16; v_call: TRBV6-1; cdr3_aa: CASSEWVTGTGTEAFF
j_call: TRBJ2-3; cdr3_length: 15; v_call: TRBV18; cdr3_aa: CASSPGGLTTDTQYF
j_call: TRBJ1-1; cdr3_length: 13; v_call: TRBV18; cdr3_aa: CASSPQDSTEAFF
j_call: TRBJ2-3; cdr3_length: 13; v_call: TRBV9; cdr3_aa: CASSVEAGDTQYF
j_call: TRBJ1-6; cdr3_length: 12; v_call: TRBV6-1; cdr3_aa: CASTVFNSPLHF
j_call: TRBJ1-1; cdr3_length: 15; v_call: TRBV6-1; cdr3_aa: CASSGGGTLNTEAFF